This is a list of T cell receptor beta chains from one sample in a study of blood T cells in healthy people across ages. From the 5' RACE reads, TCRdb called clonotypes with MiXCR, one entry per CDR3 protein. The sample lists over 950,000 distinct CDR3 sequences, less than 45% occurring once. Sequenced: blood. Receptors originate from a man between 18 and 35 years old in good health. Each CDR3 is given with its conserved first and last residue. A D gene is named only where the DNA matches it firmly. Not all rows give a size; the values are once, few, many and, for expanded clones, a class.

J gene	CDR3 length	D gene	clone size	V gene	CDR3 protein	CDR3 DNA
TRBJ2-1	21	TRBD1	NA	TRBV6-2/TRBV6-3	CASSYQISGQGQTGLRNEQFF	TGTGCCAGCAGTTACCAGATCTCAGGACAGGGCCAAACGGGTCTACGCAATGAGCAGTTCTTC
TRBJ2-3	14	NA	few	TRBV7-9	CASSLRAAADTQYF	TGTGCCAGCAGCCTTCGCGCGGCGGCAGATACGCAGTATTTT
TRBJ1-5	13	NA	few	TRBV27	CASSVAGRQPQHF	TGTGCCAGCAGTGTGGCGGGTAGGCAGCCCCAGCATTTT
TRBJ1-5	15	TRBD1	NA	TRBV24-1	CATSDDRVSNQPQHF	TGTGCCACCAGTGATGACAGGGTCAGCAATCAGCCCCAGCATTTT
TRBJ1-4	14	TRBD1	NA	TRBV20-1	CSARGWDSNEKLFF	TGCAGTGCTAGAGGTTGGGACAGTAATGAAAAACTGTTTTTT
TRBJ2-3	14	NA	NA	TRBV27	CASNREGRTDTQYF	TGTGCCAGCAATCGTGAAGGGCGCACAGATACGCAGTATTTT
TRBJ1-2	13	NA	NA	TRBV28	CASTFLRVSGYTF	TGTGCCAGCACCTTCCTCAGGGTCAGTGGCTACACCTTC
TRBJ2-5	16	NA	NA	TRBV20-1	CSARAYRDPTQETQYF	TGCAGTGCTAGAGCCTACAGGGATCCGACTCAAGAGACCCAGTACTTC
TRBJ2-6	15	NA	few	TRBV20-1	CSASNVRSGANVLTF	TGCAGTGCTAGTAACGTGCGCTCTGGGGCCAACGTCCTGACTTTC
TRBJ2-3	15	NA	NA	TRBV5-1	CASSFRRRGTGTQYF	TGCGCCAGCAGCTTCAGAAGGAGGGGCACAGGTACGCAGTATTTT
TRBJ2-2	19	TRBD2	NA	TRBV7-2	CASSLPWTSGGADTGELFF	TGTGCCAGCAGCTTACCGTGGACTAGCGGGGGGGCGGACACCGGGGAGCTGTTTTTT
TRBJ2-1	16	TRBD1	NA	TRBV4-1	CASSYAGTGHVNEQFF	TGCGCCAGCAGCTACGCCGGGACAGGGCATGTTAATGAGCAGTTCTTC
TRBJ2-5	15	NA	few	TRBV20-1	CSAREGGDVEETQYF	TGCAGTGCTAGAGAAGGAGGAGACGTAGAGGAGACCCAGTACTTC
TRBJ2-5	15	TRBD1	few	TRBV12-3/TRBV12-4	CASSFGGRGQETQYF	TGTGCCAGCAGTTTCGGTGGCAGGGGGCAAGAGACCCAGTACTTC
TRBJ1-2	14	NA	NA	TRBV6-5	CASSLFPGAYGYTF	TGTGCCAGCAGTTTGTTCCCCGGGGCCTATGGCTACACCTTC
TRBJ1-2	16	TRBD1	few	TRBV4-1	CASSLKRDRESYGYTF	TGCGCCAGCAGCTTAAAAAGGGACAGGGAATCCTATGGCTACACCTTC
TRBJ1-1	14	NA	few	TRBV29-1	CSVLPRFSNTEAFF	TGCAGCGTCCTCCCCCGTTTCTCGAACACTGAAGCTTTCTTT
TRBJ2-5	15	TRBD2	few	TRBV24-1	CATSDGVGTKETQYF	TGTGCCACCAGTGATGGGGTGGGGACTAAAGAGACCCAGTACTTC
TRBJ1-2	14	NA	few	TRBV10-3	CAISESRSVYGYTF	TGTGCCATCAGTGAGTCGCGCAGCGTTTATGGCTACACCTTC
TRBJ1-6	14	NA	few	TRBV20-1	CSARNSSYNSPLHF	TGCAGTGCCCGGAACAGCTCCTATAATTCACCCCTCCACTTT
TRBJ1-1	15	TRBD1	many	TRBV4-3	CASSQRTGMNTEAFF	TGCGCCAGCAGCCAACGGACAGGGATGAACACTGAAGCTTTCTTT
TRBJ1-1	15	TRBD1	NA	TRBV6-6	CASPSPTGDGTEAFF	TGTGCCAGCCCAAGCCCGACAGGGGACGGCACTGAAGCTTTCTTT
TRBJ1-4	15	NA	NA	TRBV7-2	CASSPRGAFNEKLFF	TGTGCCAGCAGCCCGAGGGGGGCCTTTAATGAAAAACTGTTTTTT
TRBJ2-3	17	TRBD2	NA	TRBV27	CTSSRTSGGYRTDTQYF	TGTACCAGCAGTCGGACTAGCGGGGGCTACCGCACAGATACGCAGTATTTT
TRBJ2-3	11	NA	few	TRBV19	CASSIADTQYF	TGTGCCAGTAGTATTGCGGATACGCAGTATTTT
TRBJ1-5	15	TRBD1	NA	TRBV6-1	CASSPGGVRNQPQHF	TGTGCCAGCAGTCCAGGGGGCGTTCGCAATCAGCCCCAGCATTTT
TRBJ1-1	13	NA	NA	TRBV3-1	CASSQDRGGSAFF	TGTGCCAGCAGCCAAGATCGAGGGGGTTCGGCTTTCTTT
TRBJ2-3	14	TRBD2	many	TRBV12-3/TRBV12-4	CASRTSGGSDTQYF	TGTGCCAGCAGGACTAGCGGGGGCTCAGATACGCAGTATTTT
TRBJ2-1	18	TRBD2	few	TRBV7-9	CASSLLLAGGASYNEQFF	TGTGCCAGCAGCTTACTACTAGCGGGGGGGGCTTCCTACAATGAGCAGTTCTTC
TRBJ2-2	16	TRBD2	NA	TRBV27	CASSLAGGRRTGELFF	TGTGCCAGCAGTTTGGCGGGGGGGCGTAGGACCGGGGAGCTGTTTTTT
TRBJ2-1	14	NA	NA	TRBV28	CASSSHTGIVEQFF	TGTGCCAGCAGTTCCCATACAGGGATAGTCGAGCAGTTCTTC
TRBJ2-1	16	TRBD1	NA	TRBV20-1	CSARGYWGQSYNEQFF	TGCAGTGCTAGAGGTTATTGGGGACAGAGTTACAATGAGCAGTTCTTC
TRBJ2-2	14	NA	few	TRBV3-1	CASSQSQGTGELFF	TGTGCCAGCAGCCAATCTCAGGGTACCGGGGAGCTGTTTTTT
TRBJ2-3	14	NA	many	TRBV7-9	CASSPGLNTDTQYF	TGTGCCAGCAGCCCGGGACTCAACACAGATACGCAGTATTTT
TRBJ1-1	13	NA	NA	TRBV6-2/TRBV6-3	CASSYSRDTEAFF	TGTGCCAGCAGTTACTCGAGGGACACTGAAGCTTTCTTT
TRBJ2-1	14	TRBD2	NA	TRBV29-1	CSVSGERNYNEQFF	TGCAGCGTTAGCGGGGAGCGAAATTACAATGAGCAGTTCTTC
TRBJ2-1	16	TRBD2	few	TRBV4-3	CASSQDGTSGGNEQFF	TGCGCCAGCAGCCAAGACGGGACTAGCGGAGGCAATGAGCAGTTCTTC
TRBJ2-3	13	TRBD1	NA	TRBV29-1	CSIDRGRTDTQYF	TGCAGCATTGACAGGGGGAGGACAGATACGCAGTATTTT
TRBJ1-5	13	TRBD1	NA	TRBV30	CAWSVGQGQPQHF	TGTGCCTGGAGTGTAGGACAGGGTCAGCCCCAGCATTTT
TRBJ1-6	13	TRBD1	NA	TRBV20-1	CSAGRTGNSPLHF	TGCAGTGCGGGAAGGACAGGGAATTCACCCCTCCACTTT
TRBJ1-5	15	NA	few	TRBV20-1	CSASDRGGGNQPQHF	TGCAGTGCTAGTGACCGGGGAGGGGGCAATCAGCCCCAGCATTTT
TRBJ1-1	17	TRBD1	NA	TRBV4-3	CASSQDFGTGRATEAFF	TGCGCCAGCAGCCAAGATTTCGGGACAGGGCGGGCCACTGAAGCTTTCTTT
TRBJ1-1	16	NA	NA	TRBV27	CASSLEGRVRGTEAFF	TGTGCCAGCAGTTTAGAGGGCAGGGTACGGGGGACTGAAGCTTTCTTT
TRBJ2-7	17	NA	few	TRBV5-1	CASSLTDGRSTYYEQYF	TGCGCCAGCAGCTTGACGGATGGACGGTCAACCTACTACGAGCAGTACTTC
TRBJ1-2	14	TRBD1	few	TRBV7-2	CASSASGGDYGYTF	TGTGCCAGCAGCGCGTCAGGGGGGGACTATGGCTACACCTTC
TRBJ2-3	14	NA	NA	TRBV27	CASSLGSILNTQYF	TGTGCCAGCAGTTTAGGTTCTATTTTGAATACGCAGTATTTT
TRBJ2-3	17	TRBD2	many	TRBV9	CASSVGVAGGMTDTQYF	TGTGCCAGCAGCGTAGGAGTAGCGGGGGGTATGACAGATACGCAGTATTTT
TRBJ1-5	17	NA	NA	TRBV7-2	CASSRGAPWTQNQPQHF	TGTGCCAGCAGCAGAGGGGCCCCCTGGACCCAGAATCAGCCCCAGCATTTT
TRBJ2-1	13	NA	few	TRBV2	CASSEGQYNEQFF	TGTGCCAGCAGTGAAGGACAATACAATGAGCAGTTCTTC
TRBJ1-2	14	NA	NA	TRBV27	CASSRERRTYGYTF	TGTGCCAGCAGCCGGGAACGACGGACCTATGGCTACACCTTC
TRBJ1-5	14	NA	NA	TRBV20-1	CSASGQHSNQPQHF	TGCAGTGCTAGCGGACAGCATAGCAATCAGCCCCAGCATTTT
TRBJ2-3	15	NA	NA	TRBV15	CATSRAGDSGDTQYF	TGTGCCACCAGCAGGGCGGGGGACAGCGGAGATACGCAGTATTTT
TRBJ2-7	12	NA	NA	TRBV6-5	CASRVGPYEQYF	TGTGCCAGCAGGGTTGGACCCTACGAGCAGTACTTC
TRBJ2-1	14	NA	NA	TRBV4-3	CASSPEGTHNEQFF	TGCGCCAGCAGCCCCGAGGGAACCCACAATGAGCAGTTCTTC
TRBJ2-3	17	NA	few	TRBV27	CASSLSVGGAGTDTQYF	TGTGCCAGCAGTTTATCGGTAGGGGGGGCTGGCACAGATACGCAGTATTTT